These 3 T cell receptor beta chains came from one sample sequenced in a study of blood T cell repertoires in COVID-19. The assay was immunoSEQ multiplex PCR, and TCRdb's table has in-frame clones only and misses some. The table lists 45,000 or so clones, about 70% of them singletons. Sequencing was performed on peripheral blood. Source of these receptors: a man at least 80 years old with acute or convalescent COVID-19.

V gene TRBV2 combines with J gene TRBJ2-2; 7 bases agree with TRBD1. Germline V gene data show CDR1 as SNHLY and CDR2 as FYNNEI. Germline trimming cut 6 bases from V and 1 base from J; bases unmatched to any gene: 5. The length of the CDR3 is 15 residues. The CDR3 DNA follows: TGTGCCAGCAGAACGGACAGGCTGAACACCGGGGAGCTGTTTTTT. Its translation: CASRTDRLNTGELFF.

V is TRBV7-2 and J is TRBJ2-5; weak D call: TRBD1 (5 bases). The V end was cut by 5 bases, the J end by 4 bases, with 11 bases between. Germline CDR1 and CDR2: SGHTA and FQGNSA. CDR3 length: 13 amino acids. CDR3 in DNA: TGTGCCAGCAGCCCCAGAAGGGGAGAGACCCAGTACTTC. Residues: CASSPRRGETQYF.

The chain carries TRBV15 and TRBJ1-5; D is ambiguous. CDR1 and CDR2 (germline): LNHNV, YYDKDF (reference sequence). The CDR3 covers 13 residues. The germline V and J ends were trimmed by 4 bases and 4 bases, with 8 bases remaining between them. The CDR3 nucleotides read TGTGCCACCAGCACCGTATTAAATCAGCCCCAGCATTTT. Protein sequence: CATSTVLNQPQHF.